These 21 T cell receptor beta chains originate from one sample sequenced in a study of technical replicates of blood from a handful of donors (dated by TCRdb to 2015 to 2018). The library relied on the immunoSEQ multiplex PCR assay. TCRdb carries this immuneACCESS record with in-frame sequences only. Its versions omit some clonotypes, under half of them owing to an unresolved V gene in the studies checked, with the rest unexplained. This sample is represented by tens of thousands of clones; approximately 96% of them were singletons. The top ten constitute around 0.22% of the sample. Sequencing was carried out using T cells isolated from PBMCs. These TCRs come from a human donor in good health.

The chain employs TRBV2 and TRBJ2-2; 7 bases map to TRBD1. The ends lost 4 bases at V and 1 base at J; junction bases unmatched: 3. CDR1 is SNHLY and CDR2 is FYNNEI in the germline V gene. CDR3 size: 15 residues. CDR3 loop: CASSAGGWNTGELFF. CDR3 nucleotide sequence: TGTGCCAGCAGTGCAGGGGGATGGAACACCGGGGAGCTGTTTTTT.

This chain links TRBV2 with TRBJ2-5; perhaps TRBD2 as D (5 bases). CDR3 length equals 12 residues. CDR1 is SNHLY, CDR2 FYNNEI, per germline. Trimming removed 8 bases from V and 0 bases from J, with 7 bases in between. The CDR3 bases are TGTGCCAGCCAGGACTACCAAGAGACCCAGTACTTC. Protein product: CASQDYQETQYF. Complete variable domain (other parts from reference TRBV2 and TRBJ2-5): EPEVTQTPSHQVTQMGQEVILRCVPISNHLYFYWYRQILGQKVEFLVSFYNNEISEKSEIFDDQFSVERPDGSNFTLKIRSTKLEDSAMYFCASQDYQETQYFGPGTRLLVL.

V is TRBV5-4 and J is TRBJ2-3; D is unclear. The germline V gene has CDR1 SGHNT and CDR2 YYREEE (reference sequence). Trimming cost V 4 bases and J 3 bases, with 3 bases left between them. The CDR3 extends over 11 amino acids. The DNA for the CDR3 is TGTGCCAGCAGCCAGACAGATACGCAGTATTTT. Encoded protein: CASSQTDTQYF.

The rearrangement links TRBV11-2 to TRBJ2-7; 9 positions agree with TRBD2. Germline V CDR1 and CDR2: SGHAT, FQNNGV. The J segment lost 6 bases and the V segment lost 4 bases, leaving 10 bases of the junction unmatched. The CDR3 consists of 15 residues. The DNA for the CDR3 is TGTGCCAGCAGCTCGATAGCGGGAGACACCCCCGAGCAGTACTTC. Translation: CASSSIAGDTPEQYF.

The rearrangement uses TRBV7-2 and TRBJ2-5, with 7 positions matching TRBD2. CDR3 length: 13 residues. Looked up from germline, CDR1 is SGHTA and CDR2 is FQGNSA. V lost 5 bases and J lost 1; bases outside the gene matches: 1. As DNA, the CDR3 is TGTGCCAGCAGCCGACTAGCCCAAGAGACCCAGTACTTC. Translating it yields CASSRLAQETQYF.

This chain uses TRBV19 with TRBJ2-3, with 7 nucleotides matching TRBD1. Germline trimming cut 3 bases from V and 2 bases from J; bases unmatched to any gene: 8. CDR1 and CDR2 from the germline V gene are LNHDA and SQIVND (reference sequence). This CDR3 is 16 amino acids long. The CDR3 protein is CASSIGGQANTDTQYF. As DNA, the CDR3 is TGTGCCAGTAGTATTGGCGGACAGGCGAACACAGATACGCAGTATTTT.

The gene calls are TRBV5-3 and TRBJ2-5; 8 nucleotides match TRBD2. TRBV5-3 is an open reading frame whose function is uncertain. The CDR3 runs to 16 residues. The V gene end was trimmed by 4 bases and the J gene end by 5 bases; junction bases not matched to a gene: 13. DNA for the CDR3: TGTGCCAGAAGCCACCAGAGCGGGGGCGTCCGGGAGACCCAGTACTTC. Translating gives CARSHQSGGVRETQYF.

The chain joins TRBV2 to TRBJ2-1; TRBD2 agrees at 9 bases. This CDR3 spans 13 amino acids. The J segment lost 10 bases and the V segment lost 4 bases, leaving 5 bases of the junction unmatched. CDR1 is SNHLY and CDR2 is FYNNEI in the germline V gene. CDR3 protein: CASSGKREDEQFF. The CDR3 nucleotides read TGTGCCAGCAGTGGGAAGCGGGAGGACGAGCAGTTCTTC.

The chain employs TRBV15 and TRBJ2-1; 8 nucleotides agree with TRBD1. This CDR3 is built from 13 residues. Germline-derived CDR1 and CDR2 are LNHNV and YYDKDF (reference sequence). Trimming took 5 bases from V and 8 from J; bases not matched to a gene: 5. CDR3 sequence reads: CATSGQGLDEQFF. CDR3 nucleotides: TGTGCCACCAGCGGACAGGGTCTGGATGAGCAGTTCTTC.

CDR3 in DNA: TGTGCCAGCAGCCAAGGTTGGCGGACTAGCACAGATACGCAGTATTTT. Translating gives CASSQGWRTSTDTQYF. V usage is TRBV4-2 and J usage is TRBJ2-3; a weak D match, TRBD2 (5 bases). The CDR3 contains 16 residues. CDR1 is LGHNA, CDR2 YNFKEQ, per germline. With 1 base removed from V and 0 bases from J, the gap between germline ends came to 11 bases.

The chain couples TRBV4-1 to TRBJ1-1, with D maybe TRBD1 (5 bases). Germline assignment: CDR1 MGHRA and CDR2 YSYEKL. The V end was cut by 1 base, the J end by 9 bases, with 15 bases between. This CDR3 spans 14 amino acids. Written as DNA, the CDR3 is TGCGCCAGCAGCCAAGTACTTTGGGGGGTCCAAGCTTTCTTT. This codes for CASSQVLWGVQAFF.

Here the CDR3 reads CASSPPGAGLNQPQHF. The CDR3 DNA reads TGTGCCAGCTCACCACCGGGGGCAGGCCTCAATCAGCCCCAGCATTTT. V and J are TRBV18 and TRBJ1-5, with a possible D match to TRBD1 (6 bases). Trimming left V 0 bases short and J 3 bases short, with 12 bases between. Germline loops: CDR1 KGHSH, CDR2 LQKENI. This CDR3 region has 16 residues. Full variable domain (outside the CDR3, taken from reference TRBV18 and TRBJ1-5): NAGVMQNPRHLVRRRGQEARLRCSPMKGHSHVYWYRQLPEEGLKFMVYLQKENIIDESGMPKERFSAEFPKEGPSILRIQQVVRGDSAAYFCASSPPGAGLNQPQHFGDGTRLSIL.

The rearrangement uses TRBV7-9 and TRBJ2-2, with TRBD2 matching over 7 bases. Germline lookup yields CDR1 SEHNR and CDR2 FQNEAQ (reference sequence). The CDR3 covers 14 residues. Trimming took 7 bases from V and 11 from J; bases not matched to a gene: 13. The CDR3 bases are TGTGCCAGCACCCCGCGGGGGTCAGGCTTCGAGCTGTTTTTT. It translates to CASTPRGSGFELFF.

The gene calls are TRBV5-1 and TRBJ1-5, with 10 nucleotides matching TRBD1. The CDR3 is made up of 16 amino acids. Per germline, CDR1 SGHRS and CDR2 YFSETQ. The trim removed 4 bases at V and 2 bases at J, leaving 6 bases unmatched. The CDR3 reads CASSPGQGSGNQPQHF. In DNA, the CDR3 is TGCGCCAGCAGCCCGGGACAGGGGTCGGGCAATCAGCCCCAGCATTTT.

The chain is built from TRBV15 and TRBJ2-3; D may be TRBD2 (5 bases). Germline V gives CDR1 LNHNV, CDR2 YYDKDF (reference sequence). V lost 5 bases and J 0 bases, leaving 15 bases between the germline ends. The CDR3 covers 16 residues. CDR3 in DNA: TGTGCCACCAGCCCGGATTCTAGCCAGAGCACAGATACGCAGTATTTT. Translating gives CATSPDSSQSTDTQYF.

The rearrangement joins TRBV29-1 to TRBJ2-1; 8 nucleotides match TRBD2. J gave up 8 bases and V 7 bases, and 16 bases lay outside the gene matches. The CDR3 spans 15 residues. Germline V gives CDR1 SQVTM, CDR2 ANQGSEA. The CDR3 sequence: CSDEVSGDMLDEQFF. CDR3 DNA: TGCAGCGACGAAGTTAGCGGGGACATGCTCGATGAGCAGTTCTTC.

The CDR3 here is CSVAHRLAGGYNEQFF. CDR3 coding DNA: TGCAGCGTCGCTCACCGTTTAGCGGGGGGATACAATGAGCAGTTCTTC. The V and J genes are TRBV29-1 and TRBJ2-1; 10 bases line up with TRBD2. The CDR3 has 16 amino acids. Unmatched junction bases numbered 12, after V lost 6 bases and J lost 4 bases. Germline V lookup: CDR1 SQVTM, CDR2 ANQGSEA.

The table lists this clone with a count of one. CDR3 DNA sequence: TGCGCCAGCATTATGGTGGCAGACTATGGCTACACCTTC. Protein sequence: CASIMVADYGYTF. The V gene is TRBV10-1, the J gene TRBJ1-2; D is unclear. CDR1 is WNHNN and CDR2 is SYGVQD in the germline V gene (reference sequence). The CDR3 loop spans 13 amino acids. The V gene lost 7 bases and the J gene lost 3 bases, with 12 bases spanning the gap.

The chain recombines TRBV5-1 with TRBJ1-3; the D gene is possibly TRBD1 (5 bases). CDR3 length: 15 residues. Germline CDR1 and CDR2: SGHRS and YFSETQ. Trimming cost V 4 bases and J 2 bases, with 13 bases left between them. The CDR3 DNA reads TGCGCCAGCAGCCTTGAGGAGGGGACTGGAAACACCATATATTTT. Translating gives CASSLEEGTGNTIYF.

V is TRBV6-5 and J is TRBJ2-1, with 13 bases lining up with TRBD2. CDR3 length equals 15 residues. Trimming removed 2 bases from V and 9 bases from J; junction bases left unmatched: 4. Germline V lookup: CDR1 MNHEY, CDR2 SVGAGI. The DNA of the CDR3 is TGTGCCAGCAGTTACAGGACTAGCGGGAGCCTTGAGCAGTTCTTC. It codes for CASSYRTSGSLEQFF.

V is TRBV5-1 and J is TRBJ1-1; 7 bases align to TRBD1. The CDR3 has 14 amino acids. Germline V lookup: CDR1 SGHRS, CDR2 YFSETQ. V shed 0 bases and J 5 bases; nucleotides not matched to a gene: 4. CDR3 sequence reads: CASSLGQGQTEAFF. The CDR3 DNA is TGCGCCAGCAGCTTGGGGCAGGGACAGACTGAAGCTTTCTTT.